The T cell receptor (beta chain) described here comes from a study of control samples from healthy donors and cancer patients. The repertoire was sequenced with immunoSEQ multiplex PCR; TCRdb's copy has only in-frame clones and lacks some. The sample shows 110,000 or so clones, more than 70% of them seen only once. The CDR3 runs to 13 residues. Germline values: CDR1 MDHEN, CDR2 SYDVKM. V lost 11 bases and J 6 bases, leaving 17 bases between the germline ends. Sequencing used blood. The sequence was obtained from a man aged 50 to 60 in good health. The V call is TRBV28, the J call TRBJ2-1; tentative D call: TRBD2 (5 bases). The CDR3 protein is CAGSRDGINEQFF. DNA for the CDR3: TGTGCCGGATCACGGGATGGGATCAATGAGCAGTTCTTC.